Each of the 20 T cell receptor beta chains below was sequenced from the same sample in a study of blood T cell repertoires in COVID-19. Only in-frame clones appear in the TCRdb table, and some are missing; sequencing was by immunoSEQ multiplex PCR. Here the sample spans around 150,000 clones, roughly 90% being singletons. The sequenced sample consisted of peripheral blood. The receptors were gathered from a human donor with COVID-19, enrolled during active disease. The donor label of this sample is uncertain.

The J gene is TRBJ1-1, the V gene TRBV5-1; a weak D match, TRBD1 (5 bases). Trimming shortened V by 0 bases and J by 8 bases, and 11 bases separated the two germline ends. The length of the CDR3 is 13 residues. CDR1 is SGHRS and CDR2 is YFSETQ in the germline V gene. As DNA, the CDR3 is TGCGCCAGCAGCTTGGCCGGGCAGGGCGAAGCTTTCTTT. Translated, it gives CASSLAGQGEAFF.

J is TRBJ2-5 and V is TRBV11-2, with D possibly being TRBD1 (6 bases). This CDR3 is 15 amino acids long. Trimming removed 3 bases at V and 1 base at J, with 12 bases between. CDR1 and CDR2 from the germline V gene are SGHAT and FQNNGV. The CDR3 nucleotides read TGTGCCAGCAGCTTTCAGGGGAACCTCCAAGAGACCCAGTACTTC. Residues: CASSFQGNLQETQYF.

The V and J genes are TRBV30 and TRBJ2-3, with D perhaps TRBD1 (5 bases). Germline V gene data show CDR1 as GTSNPN and CDR2 as SVGIG (reference sequence). The CDR3 runs to 13 residues. The V gene lost 5 bases and the J gene lost 2 bases, with 11 bases spanning the gap. CDR3 in amino acids: CAWDQGITDTQYF. Here the CDR3 DNA reads TGTGCCTGGGACCAGGGTATCACAGATACGCAGTATTTT.

This clone has a single count. This chain links TRBV18 with TRBJ1-3, with no clear D. This CDR3 has 13 residues. V lost 0 bases and J lost 7, with 7 bases in between. The germline V gene has CDR1 KGHSH and CDR2 LQKENI. CDR3 DNA: TGTGCCAGCTCACCACCGAGCGCCAACACCATATATTTT. Translated, it gives CASSPPSANTIYF.

The V and J genes are TRBV9 and TRBJ1-2; D might be TRBD1 (6 bases). This CDR3 comprises 16 residues. Germline-derived CDR1 and CDR2 are SGDLS and YYNGEE. Trimming stripped 4 bases from V and 0 bases from J, with 16 bases between. The chain's CDR3 is CASSSVVQGPNYGYTF. CDR3 bases: TGTGCCAGCAGCTCCGTAGTGCAGGGGCCTAACTATGGCTACACCTTC. The complete variable domain, with remaining parts taken from reference TRBV9 and TRBJ1-2, reads DSGVTQTPKHLITATGQRVTLRCSPRSGDLSVYWYQQSLDQGLQFLIQYYNGEERAKGNILERFSAQQFPDLHSELNLSSLELGDSALYFCASSSVVQGPNYGYTFGSGTRLTVV.

This chain connects TRBV10-3 to TRBJ1-5; D call uncertain. The CDR3 loop spans 16 amino acids. Germline lookup yields CDR1 ENHRY and CDR2 SYGVKD. Between the trimmed V and J ends, which lost 0 bases and 4 bases, there was a span of 13 bases. The CDR3 is CAISESSSGFNQPQHF. The CDR3 bases are TGTGCCATCAGTGAGTCCAGCAGCGGCTTTAATCAGCCCCAGCATTTT.

This clone was seen a few times. The chain joins TRBV6-6 to TRBJ1-3, with no clear D. With 6 bases removed from V and 0 bases from J, the gap between germline ends came to 12 bases. In germline, CDR1 is MNHNY, CDR2 SVGAGI (reference sequence). The CDR3 has 15 residues. CDR3 sequence (DNA): TGTGCCAGCAGCACCAACCGCTACTCTGGAAACACCATATATTTT. It encodes CASSTNRYSGNTIYF.

V gene TRBV3-1 (or the pseudogene TRBV3-2) combines with J gene TRBJ1-2; 7 bases agree with TRBD1. This CDR3 contains 17 residues. Trimming took 3 bases from V and 0 from J; bases not matched to a gene: 10. Germline CDR1 and CDR2: LGHDT and YNNKEL (reference sequence). Here the CDR3 reads CASSQGVGQDTNYGYTF. The DNA for the CDR3 is TGTGCCAGCAGCCAGGGGGTCGGACAGGACACTAACTATGGCTACACCTTC.

The chain recombines TRBV5-1 with TRBJ2-1; 9 positions match TRBD2. Losses at the gene ends were 3 bases for V and 5 bases for J; bases not matched to a gene: 6. Germline assignment: CDR1 SGHRS and CDR2 YFSETQ. The CDR3 runs to 15 residues. The CDR3 coding sequence is TGCGCCAGCAGCTCTCTTAGCGGGAGTGACAATGAGCAGTTCTTC. Translation gives CASSSLSGSDNEQFF.

The V gene is TRBV5-6, the J gene TRBJ2-1; 8 bases are a match to TRBD1. The CDR3 length is 13 residues. The V and J ends lost 4 bases and 9 bases, in that order; junction bases with no gene match: 6. Germline V gives CDR1 SGHDT, CDR2 YYEEEE. The CDR3 bases are TGTGCCAGCAGCCGATCAGGGGGCGTTGAGCAGTTCTTC. It encodes CASSRSGGVEQFF.

The chain couples TRBV7-3 to TRBJ1-5, with a tentative D call TRBD1 (5 bases). V was trimmed by 2 bases and J by 9 bases, leaving 11 bases between them. The CDR3 length is 13 residues. Germline V gene sequence: CDR1 SGHTA, CDR2 FQGTGA. CDR3 loop: CASSLGGGAPQHF. CDR3 coding DNA: TGTGCCAGCAGCTTAGGGGGAGGGGCGCCCCAGCATTTT.

Concerning this clone: The sample has other DNA sequences that encode this CDR3 too. The rearrangement joins TRBV25-1 to TRBJ2-7; 10 nucleotides match TRBD1. Unmatched junction bases numbered 2, after V lost 2 bases and J lost 4 bases. CDR1 and CDR2 from the germline V gene are MGHDK and SYGVNS. The CDR3 runs 14 residues. CDR3 protein: CASSERDRGYEQYF. The CDR3, as DNA: TGTGCCAGCAGTGAACGGGACAGGGGATACGAGCAGTACTTC.

The V and J genes are TRBV6-1 and TRBJ1-1; the D gene is possibly TRBD1 (6 bases). Deletions cut 2 bases from V and 4 bases from J, with 11 bases between. Germline values: CDR1 MNHNS, CDR2 SASEGT. CDR3 length equals 14 residues. CDR3: CASSEMVGGTEAFF. The DNA for the CDR3 is TGTGCCAGCAGTGAAATGGTAGGGGGCACTGAAGCTTTCTTT.

The V and J genes are TRBV11-2 and TRBJ1-4; D unresolved. The length of the CDR3 is 15 residues. Germline V gene data show CDR1 as SGHAT and CDR2 as FQNNGV. Deletions cut 2 bases from V and 7 bases from J, with 14 bases between. Here the CDR3 reads CASSLNIMASEKLFF. The CDR3 bases are TGTGCCAGCAGCTTAAACATCATGGCTAGTGAAAAACTGTTTTTT.

This chain joins TRBV11-2 and TRBJ1-1; 8 bases match TRBD1. J was trimmed by 1 base and V by 5 bases; bases with no gene match: 12. There are 17 residues in the CDR3. CDR1 is SGHAT, CDR2 FQNNGV, per germline. The CDR3 DNA follows: TGTGCCAGCAGCCGCGGGTTCAGGGGGCGGGCGAACACTGAAGCTTTCTTT. It codes for CASSRGFRGRANTEAFF. Using reference TRBV11-2 and TRBJ1-1 for the parts outside the CDR3, the full variable domain is EAGVAQSPRYKIIEKRQSVAFWCNPISGHATLYWYQQILGQGPKLLIQFQNNGVVDDSQLPKDRFSAERLKGVDSTLKIQPAKLEDSAVYLCASSRGFRGRANTEAFFGQGTRLTVV.

This sequence joins TRBV6-5 and TRBJ2-7, with 7 bases fitting TRBD1. The CDR3 is 14 residues long. Trimming cost V 7 bases and J 1 base; bases outside gene matches: 7. Per the germline V gene, CDR1 is MNHEY and CDR2 is SVGAGI. CDR3 loop: CASKDSTGSYEQYF. DNA for the CDR3: TGTGCCAGCAAGGATTCGACAGGGTCCTACGAGCAGTACTTC.

The rearrangement joins TRBV6-5 to TRBJ1-1, with 7 bases that match TRBD1. In germline, CDR1 is MNHEY, CDR2 SVGAGI. The ends lost 8 bases at V and 1 base at J; junction bases unmatched: 4. The length of the CDR3 is 13 residues. CDR3 nucleotides: TGTGCCAGCGGGGGGACAGAGAACACTGAAGCTTTCTTT. Its translation: CASGGTENTEAFF.

The rearrangement links TRBV19 to TRBJ1-2; 8 positions agree with TRBD1. This CDR3 region has 13 residues. The junction had 6 bases not matched to a gene; V was cut back by 5 bases and J by 7 bases. Germline CDR1 reads LNHDA; CDR2 reads SQIVND (reference sequence). The CDR3 loop is CASSATGGGGYTF. DNA of the CDR3: TGTGCCAGTAGTGCTACAGGGGGAGGTGGCTACACCTTC.

The chain joins TRBV14 to TRBJ1-1; TRBD1 is a possible D gene (5 bases). The CDR3 spans 16 residues. Germline V gene data show CDR1 as SGHDN and CDR2 as FVKESK. V was clipped by 2 bases and J by 0 bases, with 13 bases between them. The CDR3 spells CASSQYPQVLNTEAFF. The CDR3 nucleotides are TGTGCCAGCAGCCAATATCCACAGGTGCTGAACACTGAAGCTTTCTTT.

The V gene is TRBV4-1, the J gene TRBJ2-5; D gene ambiguous. The germline gives CDR1 MGHRA, CDR2 YSYEKL. CDR3 size: 13 residues. V lost 1 base to trimming and J lost 5 bases, with 8 bases between them. CDR3 DNA sequence: TGCGCCAGCAGCCAAGCCAGCGTTGAGACCCAGTACTTC. Translated, it gives CASSQASVETQYF.